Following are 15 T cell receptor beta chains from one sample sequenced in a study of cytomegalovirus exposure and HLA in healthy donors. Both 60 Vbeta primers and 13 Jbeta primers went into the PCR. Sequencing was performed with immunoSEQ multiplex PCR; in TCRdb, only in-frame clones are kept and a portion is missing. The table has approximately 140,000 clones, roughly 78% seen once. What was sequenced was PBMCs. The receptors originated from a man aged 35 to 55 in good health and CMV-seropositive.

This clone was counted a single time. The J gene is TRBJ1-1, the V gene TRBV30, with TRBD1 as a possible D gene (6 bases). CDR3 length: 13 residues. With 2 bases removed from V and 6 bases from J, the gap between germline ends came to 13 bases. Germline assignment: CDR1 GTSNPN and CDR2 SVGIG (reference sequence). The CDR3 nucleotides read TGTGCCTGGAGTACAGGGATCGGCCCTGAAGCTTTCTTT. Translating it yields CAWSTGIGPEAFF.

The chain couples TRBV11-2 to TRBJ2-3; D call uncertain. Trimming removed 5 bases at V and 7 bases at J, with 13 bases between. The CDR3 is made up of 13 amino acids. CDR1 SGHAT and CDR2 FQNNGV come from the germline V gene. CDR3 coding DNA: TGTGCCAGCAGCCCCTCTATCTTAAATACGCAGTATTTT. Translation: CASSPSILNTQYF.

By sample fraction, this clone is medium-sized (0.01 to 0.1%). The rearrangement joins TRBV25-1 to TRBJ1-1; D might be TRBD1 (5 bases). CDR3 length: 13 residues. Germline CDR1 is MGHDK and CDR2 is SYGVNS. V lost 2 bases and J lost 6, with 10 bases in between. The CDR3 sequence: CASSETDIAEAFF. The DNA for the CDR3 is TGTGCCAGCAGTGAAACGGACATCGCTGAAGCTTTCTTT.

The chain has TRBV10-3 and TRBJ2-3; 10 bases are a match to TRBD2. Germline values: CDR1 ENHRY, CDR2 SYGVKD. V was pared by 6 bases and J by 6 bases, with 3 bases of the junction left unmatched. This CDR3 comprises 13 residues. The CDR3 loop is CAIRLAGEDTQYF. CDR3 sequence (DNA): TGTGCCATCAGGCTAGCGGGAGAGGATACGCAGTATTTT.

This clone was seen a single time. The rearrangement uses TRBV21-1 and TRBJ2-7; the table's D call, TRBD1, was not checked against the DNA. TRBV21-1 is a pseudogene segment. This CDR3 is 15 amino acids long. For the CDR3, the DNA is TGTGCCAGCAGCAAAGGGGGACAGGGACACTACGAGCAGTACTTC. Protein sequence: CASSKGGQGHYEQYF.

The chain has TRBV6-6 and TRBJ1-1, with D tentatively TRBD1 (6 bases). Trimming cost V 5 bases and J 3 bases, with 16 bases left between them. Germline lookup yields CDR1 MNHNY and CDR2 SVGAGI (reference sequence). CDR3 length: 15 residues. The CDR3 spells CASSVPGDAYTEAFF. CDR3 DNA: TGTGCCAGCAGTGTCCCAGGGGACGCGTACACTGAAGCTTTCTTT.

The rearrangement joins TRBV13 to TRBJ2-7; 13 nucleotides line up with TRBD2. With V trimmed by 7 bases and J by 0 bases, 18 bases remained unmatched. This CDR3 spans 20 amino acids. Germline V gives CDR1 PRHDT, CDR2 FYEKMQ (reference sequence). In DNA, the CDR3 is TGTGCCAGCAAACCCGGGTGGGGACTAGCGGGAAGTGATAACTCCTACGAGCAGTACTTC. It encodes CASKPGWGLAGSDNSYEQYF.

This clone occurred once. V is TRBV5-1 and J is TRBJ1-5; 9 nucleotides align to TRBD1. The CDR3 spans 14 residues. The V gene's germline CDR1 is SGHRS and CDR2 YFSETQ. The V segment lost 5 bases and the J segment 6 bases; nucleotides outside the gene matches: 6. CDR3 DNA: TGCGCCAGCAGTCAGACAGGGGGAGGTCAGCCCCAGCATTTT. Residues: CASSQTGGGQPQHF.

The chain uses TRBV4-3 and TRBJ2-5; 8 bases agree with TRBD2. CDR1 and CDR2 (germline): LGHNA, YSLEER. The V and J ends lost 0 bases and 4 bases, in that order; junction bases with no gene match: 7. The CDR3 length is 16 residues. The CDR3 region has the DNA TGCGCCAGCAGCCAAGATCGTCTAGCGGGCGCAGAGACCCAGTACTTC. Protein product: CASSQDRLAGAETQYF.

The CDR3 protein is CASSLEDITGELFF. CDR3 DNA sequence: TGCGCCAGCAGCTTGGAGGACATTACCGGGGAGCTGTTTTTT. The rearrangement links TRBV5-1 to TRBJ2-2; tentative D call: TRBD1 (5 bases). The CDR3 has 14 amino acids. Between the trimmed V and J ends, which lost 0 bases and 5 bases, there was a span of 8 bases. In germline, CDR1 is SGHRS, CDR2 YFSETQ.

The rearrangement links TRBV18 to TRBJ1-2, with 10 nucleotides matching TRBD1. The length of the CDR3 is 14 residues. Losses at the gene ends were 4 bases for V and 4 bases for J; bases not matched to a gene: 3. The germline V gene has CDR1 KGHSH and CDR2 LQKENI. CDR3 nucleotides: TGTGCCAGCTCACTGGACAGGGGGATCTATGGCTACACCTTC. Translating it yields CASSLDRGIYGYTF. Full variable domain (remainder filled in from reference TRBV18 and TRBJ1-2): NAGVMQNPRHLVRRRGQEARLRCSPMKGHSHVYWYRQLPEEGLKFMVYLQKENIIDESGMPKERFSAEFPKEGPSILRIQQVVRGDSAAYFCASSLDRGIYGYTFGSGTRLTVV.

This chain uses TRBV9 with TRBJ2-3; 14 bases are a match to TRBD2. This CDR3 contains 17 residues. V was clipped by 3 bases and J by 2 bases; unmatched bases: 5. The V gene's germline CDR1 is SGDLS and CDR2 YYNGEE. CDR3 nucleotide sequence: TGTGCCAGCAGCGCCCGACTAGCGGGAGGGCCCACAGATACGCAGTATTTT. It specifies CASSARLAGGPTDTQYF.

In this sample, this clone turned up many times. The CDR3 loop reads CASSESPADTGELFF. In nucleotides, the CDR3 is TGTGCCAGCAGTGAATCCCCGGCGGACACCGGGGAGCTGTTTTTT. This chain joins TRBV6-4 and TRBJ2-2; D remains unclear. The CDR3 totals 15 residues. Germline V gene sequence: CDR1 MRHNA, CDR2 SNTAGT. The V and J ends lost 3 bases and 3 bases respectively, with 11 bases between them.

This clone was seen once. The CDR3 loop reads CASSLPTQFTDTQYF. CDR3 coding DNA: TGTGCCAGCAGTCTCCCTACCCAATTCACAGATACGCAGTATTTT. The V and J genes are TRBV25-1 and TRBJ2-3; no firm D call. Germline CDR1 reads MGHDK; CDR2 reads SYGVNS. The CDR3 totals 15 residues. Trimming took 5 bases from V and 2 from J, leaving 14 bases between them.

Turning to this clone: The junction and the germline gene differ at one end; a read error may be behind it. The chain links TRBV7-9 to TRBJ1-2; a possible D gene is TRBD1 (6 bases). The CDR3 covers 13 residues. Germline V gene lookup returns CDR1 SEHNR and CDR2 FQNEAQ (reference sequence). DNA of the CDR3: TGTTCCAGCAGTAACAGGGTCGACTATGGCTACACCTTC. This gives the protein CSSSNRVDYGYTF.